Presented here are 2 T cell receptor beta chains from one specimen sequenced in a study of T cells in Graves' hyperthyroidism and ophthalmopathy. Amplification yielded TCR beta CDR3 regions, with RNA transcripts as the source. The TCR CDR3 was amplified in a first-round RT-PCR using the HTBI primer set. Each CDR3 protein is one row after TCRdb ran MiXCR on the multiplex PCR reads. This table has 690,000 or so distinct CDR3 sequences, roughly 20% appearing once. Sequences were obtained from blood. These receptor sequences come from a woman in her fifties or sixties with Graves' hyperthyroidism that later progressed to Graves' ophthalmopathy.

Ten or more counts support this clonotype. The chain combines TRBV20-1 with TRBJ2-3, with 8 positions matching TRBD1. Germline V gene sequence: CDR1 DFQATT, CDR2 SNEGSKA (reference sequence). The CDR3 runs 14 residues. V shed 2 bases, J shed 2 bases, and the junction held 3 bases outside the gene matches. The CDR3, as DNA: TGCAGTGCTAGAAGGGACAGGCACACAGATACGCAGTATTTT. Translated, it gives CSARRDRHTDTQYF.

This clonotype showed up many times. CDR3 DNA: TGTGCCAGCAGCCGGGGTGGGACGCGGACAGACTATGGCTACACCTTC. Translated, it gives CASSRGGTRTDYGYTF. The V gene is TRBV7-8, the J gene TRBJ1-2; a possible D gene is TRBD1 (6 bases). V dropped 5 bases and J dropped 3 bases, with 19 bases sitting between them. The CDR3 extends over 16 amino acids. Per germline, CDR1 SGHVS and CDR2 FQNEAQ.